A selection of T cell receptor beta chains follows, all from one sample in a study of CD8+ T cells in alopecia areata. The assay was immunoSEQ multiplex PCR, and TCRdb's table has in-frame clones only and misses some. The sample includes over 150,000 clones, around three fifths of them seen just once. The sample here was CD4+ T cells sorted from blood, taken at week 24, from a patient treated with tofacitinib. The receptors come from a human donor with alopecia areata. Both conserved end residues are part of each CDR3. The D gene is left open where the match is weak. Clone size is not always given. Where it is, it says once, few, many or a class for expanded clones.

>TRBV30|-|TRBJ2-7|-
CAWSPLTGGAYF
TGTGCCTGGAGCCCTCTCACAGGGGGGGCGTACTTC
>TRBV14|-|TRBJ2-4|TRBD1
CASSQGHPGQGKNIQYF
TGTGCCAGCAGCCAAGGCCACCCGGGACAGGGGAAAAACATTCAGTACTTC
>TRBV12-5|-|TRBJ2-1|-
CASGLALQVSSYNEQFF
TGTGCTAGTGGTTTGGCCCTCCAGGTGAGCTCCTACAATGAGCAGTTCTTC
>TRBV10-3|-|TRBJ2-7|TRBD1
CAISADRVEQYF
TGTGCCATCAGTGCAGACAGGGTCGAGCAGTACTTC
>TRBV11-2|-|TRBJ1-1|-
CASSFDRNTEAFF
TGTGCCAGCAGCTTTGACAGAAACACTGAAGCTTTCTTT
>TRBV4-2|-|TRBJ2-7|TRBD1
CASSQDGTGAYEQYF
TGTGCCAGCAGCCAAGATGGGACAGGGGCCTACGAGCAGTACTTC
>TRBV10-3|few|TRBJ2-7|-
CAISPSRYEQYF
TGTGCCATCAGCCCCAGCCGATACGAGCAGTACTTC
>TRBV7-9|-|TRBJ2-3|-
CASRNGPDTQYF
TGTGCCAGCAGGAACGGTCCAGATACGCAGTATTTT
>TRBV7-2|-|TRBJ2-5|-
CASSRTDGETQYF
TGTGCCAGCAGCCGGACTGACGGAGAGACCCAGTACTTC
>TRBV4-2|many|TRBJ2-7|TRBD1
CASRGDSSYEQYF
TGTGCCAGCAGAGGGGACAGCTCCTACGAGCAGTACTTC
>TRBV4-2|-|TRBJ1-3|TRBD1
CASSQEGQAAGNTIYF
TGTGCCAGCAGCCAAGAAGGACAGGCTGCTGGAAACACCATATATTTT
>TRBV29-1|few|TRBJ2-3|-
CSVGGRNTDTQYF
TGCAGCGTTGGGGGCAGAAACACAGATACGCAGTATTTT
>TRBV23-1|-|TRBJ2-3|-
CASSLDDTQYF
TGCGCCAGCAGCCTCGACGATACGCAGTATTTT
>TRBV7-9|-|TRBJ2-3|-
CASSLGLPPGDTQYF
TGTGCCAGCAGCTTAGGTCTACCTCCCGGAGATACGCAGTATTTT
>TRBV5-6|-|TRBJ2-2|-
CASSLTNTGELFF
TGTGCCAGCAGCTTGACGAACACCGGGGAGCTGTTTTTT
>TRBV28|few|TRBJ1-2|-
CASRPTRDYGYTF
TGTGCCAGCAGACCAACCCGGGACTATGGCTACACCTTC
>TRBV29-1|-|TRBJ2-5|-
CSVEEWGRQETQYF
TGCAGCGTTGAAGAATGGGGTCGTCAAGAGACCCAGTACTTC
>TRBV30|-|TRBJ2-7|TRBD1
CASTGQSYEQYF
TGTGCCAGTACGGGACAGTCCTACGAGCAGTACTTC
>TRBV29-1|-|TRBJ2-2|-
CSVRDGGTHTGELFF
TGCAGCGTCCGCGACGGCGGGACTCACACCGGGGAGCTGTTTTTT
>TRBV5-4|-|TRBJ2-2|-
CASSLKGGLNTGELFF
TGTGCCAGCAGCCTTAAGGGCGGTCTGAACACCGGGGAGCTGTTTTTT
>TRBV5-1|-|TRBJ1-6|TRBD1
CASSLQGQGNSPLHF
TGCGCCAGCAGCTTACAGGGGCAGGGGAATTCACCCCTCCACTTT
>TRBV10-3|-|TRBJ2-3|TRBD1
CAIKKDRGSTDTQYF
TGTGCCATCAAGAAGGACAGGGGTAGCACAGATACGCAGTATTTT
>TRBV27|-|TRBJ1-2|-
CASTRRDDSTRGYTF
TGTGCCAGTACCAGGAGAGATGACAGTACGCGGGGCTACACCTTC
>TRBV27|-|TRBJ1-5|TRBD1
CASSRETGVQHF
TGTGCCAGCAGTCGAGAGACAGGGGTCCAACATTTT
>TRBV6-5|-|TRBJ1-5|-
CATRVGNQPQHF
TGTGCCACCCGTGTGGGGAATCAGCCCCAGCATTTT
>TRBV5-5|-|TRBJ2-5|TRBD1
CASSRDRAVETQYF
TGTGCCAGCAGCCGGGACAGGGCGGTAGAGACCCAGTACTTC
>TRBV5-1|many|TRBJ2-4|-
CASSLDGRGKNIQYF
TGCGCCAGCAGCTTGGATGGCAGGGGCAAAAACATTCAGTACTTC
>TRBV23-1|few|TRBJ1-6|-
CASSQGVVDSPLHF
TGCGCCAGCAGTCAAGGGGTTGTGGATTCACCCCTCCACTTT
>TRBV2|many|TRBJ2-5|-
CASKGDRRETQYF
TGTGCCAGCAAAGGGGACCGGAGGGAGACCCAGTACTTC
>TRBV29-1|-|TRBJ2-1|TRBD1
CSVFRTGVVNEQFF
TGCAGCGTTTTCCGGACAGGGGTTGTCAATGAGCAGTTCTTC
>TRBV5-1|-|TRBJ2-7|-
CASSLSGIYEQYF
TGCGCCAGCAGCTTATCGGGAATCTACGAGCAGTACTTC
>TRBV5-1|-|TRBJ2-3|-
CASSSTMTDTQYF
TGCGCCAGCAGCTCCACGATGACAGATACGCAGTATTTT
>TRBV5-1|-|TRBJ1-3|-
CASSSERSGNTIYF
TGCGCCAGCAGCTCAGAACGCTCTGGAAACACCATATATTTT
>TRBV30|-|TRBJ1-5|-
CACAERTRGPQHF
TGTGCCTGCGCAGAGAGGACGAGGGGGCCCCAGCATTTT
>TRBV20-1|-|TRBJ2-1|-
CSALGHEQFF
TGCAGTGCTCTTGGCCATGAGCAGTTCTTC
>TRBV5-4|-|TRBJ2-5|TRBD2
CASSSGGGGSETQYF
TGTGCCAGCAGCTCTGGTGGCGGGGGGTCAGAGACCCAGTACTTC
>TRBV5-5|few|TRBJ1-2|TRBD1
CASSSGQSNYGYTF
TGTGCCAGCAGCTCGGGACAGTCTAACTATGGCTACACCTTC
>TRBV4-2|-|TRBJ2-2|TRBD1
CASSQHLQGTNTGELFF
TGTGCCAGCAGCCAGCACCTACAGGGGACGAACACCGGGGAGCTGTTTTTT
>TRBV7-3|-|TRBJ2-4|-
CASSLSVAENIQYF
TGTGCCAGCAGCTTATCTGTGGCTGAAAACATTCAGTACTTC
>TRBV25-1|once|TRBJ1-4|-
CASKITGNEKLFF
TGTGCCAGCAAGATTACAGGGAATGAAAAACTGTTTTTT
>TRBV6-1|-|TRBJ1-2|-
CASSEVKGAVGYTF
TGTGCCAGCAGTGAAGTTAAGGGTGCTGTTGGCTACACCTTC
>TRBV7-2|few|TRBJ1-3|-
CASSPRQGNTIYF
TGTGCCAGCAGCCCGAGACAGGGAAACACCATATATTTT
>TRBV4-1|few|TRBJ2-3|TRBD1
CASSQDTGTGRIDTQYF
TGCGCCAGCAGCCAAGATACTGGGACAGGGCGCATAGATACGCAGTATTTT
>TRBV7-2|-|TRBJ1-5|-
CASSLAVRGLGGPQHF
TGTGCCAGCAGCTTAGCTGTCAGGGGACTTGGTGGGCCCCAGCATTTT